This passage covers 26 T cell receptor beta chains from one sample sequenced in a study of T cells in Graves' hyperthyroidism and ophthalmopathy (dated 2019 in TCRdb). Receptor libraries were prepared by multiplex PCR. Data came from an Illumina HiSeq 2000. Amplification of TCR beta CDR3 regions was carried out from RNA transcripts. The TCR CDR3 was subjected to a first round of RT-PCR using the HTBI primer set and the Qiagen OneStep RT-PCR kit. The public reads were reanalyzed by TCRdb: fastp trimming at Q25, MiXCR alignment, in-frame beta chains only. Rows with a matching CDR3 protein are joined into one entry that keeps the most common DNA and genes. The sample table lists roughly 300,000 distinct CDR3 sequences, 15% to 20% of them with a count of one. 45% to 55% of the sample lies in the top ten. The sample taken for sequencing was blood. These receptors came from a woman between 50 and 59 years old with Graves' hyperthyroidism.

The chain is built from TRBV7-7 and TRBJ2-3; maybe TRBD1 (6 bases). The germline V gene encodes CDR1 SSHAT and CDR2 FNYEAQ (reference sequence). The CDR3 runs 13 residues. The CDR3 DNA follows: TGTGCTCGAACAGGGTGTGGAACAGATACGCAGTATTTT. Its protein product is CARTGCGTDTQYF.

Many counts were recorded for this clonotype. The J gene is TRBJ2-3, the V gene TRBV27, with unresolved D. The ends were cut back, 8 bases at V and 4 bases at J, with 13 bases in the middle. The CDR3 totals 13 residues. Germline CDR1 reads MNHEY; CDR2 reads SMNVEV (reference sequence). CDR3 DNA: TGTGCCAGCCAAACGTCCGGCGCAGATACGCAGTATTTT. This sequence encodes CASQTSGADTQYF.

The V and J genes are TRBV13 and TRBJ2-3, with 11 bases that match TRBD1. From germline, CDR1 is PRHDT and CDR2 FYEKMQ (reference sequence). The V segment lost 5 bases and the J segment 5 bases; nucleotides outside the gene matches: 18. This CDR3 region has 19 residues. The CDR3 is CASSPQDPGQGGTKDTQYF. Written as DNA, the CDR3 is TGTGCCAGCAGCCCACAAGACCCGGGACAGGGGGGTACGAAAGATACGCAGTATTTT.

CDR3 coding DNA: TGTGCCAGCAGCCGAAGACAGGGGGCTCTTACAATCTCTGGAAACACCATATATTTT. Its protein is CASSRRQGALTISGNTIYF. The chain joins TRBV5-5 to TRBJ1-3, with 10 nucleotides matching TRBD1. The CDR3 covers 19 residues. Trimming removed 4 bases from V and 0 bases from J; junction bases left unmatched: 13. The germline CDR1 and CDR2 sequences are SGHKS and YYEKEE (reference sequence).

This clonotype was observed at least ten times. The chain is built from TRBV19 and TRBJ2-5; 13 bases are shared with TRBD2. The V gene's germline CDR1 is LNHDA and CDR2 SQIVND (reference sequence). The J segment lost 5 bases and the V segment lost 5 bases, leaving 5 bases of the junction unmatched. The CDR3 has 15 amino acids. CDR3: CASSPGLAGEETQYF. The CDR3 DNA is TGTGCCAGTAGTCCCGGACTAGCGGGGGAGGAGACCCAGTACTTC.

This clonotype showed up many times. The chain combines TRBV6-5 with TRBJ1-2; 8 bases align to TRBD1. The germline V gene has CDR1 MNHEY and CDR2 SVGAGI. The CDR3 is 12 amino acids. V was pared by 5 bases and J by 8 bases, with 4 bases of the junction left unmatched. As DNA, the CDR3 is TGTGCCAGCAGTCCCCGACAGGGGGGCTACACCTTC. It is translated as CASSPRQGGYTF.

Here the CDR3 reads CAWRENEQFF. The CDR3 DNA reads as TGTGCCTGGCGGGAGAATGAGCAGTTCTTC. V gene TRBV30 combines with J gene TRBJ2-1, with a tentative D call TRBD2 (6 bases). Germline V CDR1 and CDR2: GTSNPN, SVGIG (reference sequence). This CDR3 has 10 residues. Trimming left V 5 bases short and J 7 bases short, with 6 bases between.

This clonotype came up a few times. V and J are TRBV9 and TRBJ1-3, with D perhaps matching TRBD1 (6 bases). This CDR3 has 16 residues. V was cut by 0 bases and J by 2 bases, with 12 bases left in between. Looked up from germline, CDR1 is SGDLS and CDR2 is YYNGEE. CDR3 nucleotide sequence: TGTGCCAGCAGCGTAGGGCCGGGGGGCCCTGGAAACACCATATATTTT. Translating gives CASSVGPGGPGNTIYF.

This clonotype has only one observation. This sequence joins TRBV2 and TRBJ2-2; D is possibly TRBD1 or TRBD2 (6 bases each). This CDR3 has 13 residues. The germline V gene has CDR1 SNHLY and CDR2 FYNNEI. Trimming cost V 6 bases and J 5 bases, with 10 bases left between them. The CDR3 nucleotides are TGTGCCAGCAGGAAGGGGGGAACCGGGGAGCTGTTTTTT. Translating gives CASRKGGTGELFF.

The chain uses TRBV27 and TRBJ2-2; 7 nucleotides match TRBD1. The CDR3 is made up of 17 amino acids. The V gene's germline CDR1 is MNHEY and CDR2 SMNVEV (reference sequence). V dropped 3 bases and J dropped 6; count of bases not matched to a gene: 13. The chain's CDR3 is CASSLYREGAGAGELFF. Here the CDR3 DNA reads TGTGCCAGCAGTTTGTATCGCGAGGGGGCCGGGGCCGGGGAGCTGTTTTTT.

This clonotype was observed a handful of times. This rearrangement joins TRBV30 to TRBJ1-6; D is unclear. V was shortened by 3 bases and J by 7 bases, with 16 bases between the two germline ends. There are 15 residues in the CDR3. CDR1 and CDR2 from the germline V gene are GTSNPN and SVGIG (reference sequence). This CDR3 reads CAWRFPFGENSPLHF. In DNA form, the CDR3 reads TGTGCCTGGAGATTCCCTTTTGGAGAGAATTCACCCCTCCACTTT.

Many counts were recorded for this clonotype. The V gene is TRBV6-6, the J gene TRBJ2-7; D uncertain. The germline CDR1 and CDR2 sequences are MNHNY and SVGAGI (reference sequence). The V end was cut by 0 bases, the J end by 2 bases, with 5 bases between. This CDR3 contains 13 residues. The CDR3 nucleotides read TGTGCCAGCAGTTACTCCGTTACCTACGAGCAGTACTTC. Protein: CASSYSVTYEQYF.

This clonotype appeared a few times. This chain joins TRBV15 and TRBJ2-1, with 15 bases aligning to TRBD2. The V gene end was trimmed by 1 base and the J gene end by 9 bases; junction bases not matched to a gene: 7. Germline V gives CDR1 LNHNV, CDR2 YYDKDF (reference sequence). This CDR3 has 17 residues. The CDR3 sequence: CATSRGTSGRADVEQFF. The CDR3, as DNA: TGTGCCACCAGCAGAGGGACTAGCGGGAGGGCGGATGTTGAGCAGTTCTTC.

At least ten counts were recorded for this clonotype. V usage is TRBV7-9 and J usage is TRBJ1-2, with 7 bases fitting TRBD1. V trimming: 5 bases; J trimming: 5 bases; junction bases outside the gene matches: 11. This CDR3 spans 15 amino acids. The germline gives CDR1 SEHNR, CDR2 FQNEAQ (reference sequence). DNA for the CDR3: TGTGCCAGCAGCCCGGAGCACAGGGGTCAGTATGGCTACACCTTC. This encodes CASSPEHRGQYGYTF.

This clonotype was seen a handful of times. The chain uses TRBV24-1 and TRBJ2-3; D unclear. CDR3 length: 14 residues. CDR1 is KGHDR, CDR2 SFDVKD, per germline. The ends were cut back, 4 bases at V and 2 bases at J, with 9 bases in the middle. CDR3 in DNA: TGTGCCACCAGTGAGCCCCTCCACACAGATACGCAGTATTTT. The encoded protein is CATSEPLHTDTQYF.

This clonotype was recorded many times. The chain uses TRBV30 and TRBJ1-1; D is undetermined. Germline lookup yields CDR1 GTSNPN and CDR2 SVGIG (reference sequence). Deletions cut 0 bases from V and 7 bases from J, with 6 bases between. CDR3 length equals 11 residues. CDR3 loop: CAWSVRIEAFF. The CDR3 nucleotides are TGTGCCTGGAGTGTACGGATTGAAGCTTTCTTT.

In its sample, this clonotype was seen many times. This chain connects TRBV7-2 to TRBJ2-5; D might be TRBD2 (6 bases). The germline V gene has CDR1 SGHTA and CDR2 FQGNSA. The CDR3 sequence is 16 residues long. Trimming cost V 1 base and J 2 bases, with 14 bases left between them. CDR3 DNA: TGTGCCAGCAGCTTAGATAGCCCTGGAGGGCAAGAGACCCAGTACTTC. The encoded protein is CASSLDSPGGQETQYF.

J is TRBJ2-1 and V is TRBV5-5; 10 bases are shared with TRBD2. The germline gives CDR1 SGHKS, CDR2 YYEKEE (reference sequence). The V gene end was trimmed by 3 bases and the J gene end by 5 bases; junction bases not matched to a gene: 2. The CDR3 runs 14 residues. CDR3 nucleotide sequence: TGTGCCAGCAGCTGGCTAGCGGGGGACAATGAGCAGTTCTTC. Encoded protein: CASSWLAGDNEQFF.

The V call is TRBV20-1, the J call TRBJ2-1; 11 nucleotides line up with TRBD2. With V trimmed by 2 bases and J by 8 bases, 17 bases remained unmatched. Per the germline V gene, CDR1 is DFQATT and CDR2 is SNEGSKA (reference sequence). This CDR3 has 18 residues. The CDR3 loop reads CSARRASNIAGGLDEQFF. In DNA form, the CDR3 reads TGCAGTGCTAGAAGGGCCAGTAATATAGCGGGGGGGTTAGATGAGCAGTTCTTC.

This clonotype has at least ten counts. The V call is TRBV7-9, the J call TRBJ1-1; unclear D gene. The CDR3 is 12 amino acids. Germline loops: CDR1 SEHNR, CDR2 FQNEAQ (reference sequence). V lost 1 base to trimming and J lost 3 bases, with 3 bases between them. CDR3 coding DNA: TGTGCCAGCAGCTTAGATCACACTGAAGCTTTCTTT. Protein product: CASSLDHTEAFF.

The V and J genes are TRBV29-1 and TRBJ1-2; D uncertain. V was pared by 4 bases and J by 9 bases, with 9 bases between. Germline CDR1 SQVTM, CDR2 ANQGSEA. The length of the CDR3 is 10 residues. The CDR3 DNA sequence: TGCAGCGTTGGGTCTAATAGCTACACCTTC. Its protein is CSVGSNSYTF.

This clonotype was picked up many times. V is TRBV6-2 or TRBV6-3 and J is TRBJ2-1, with D perhaps TRBD1 or TRBD2 (5 bases each). Looked up from germline, CDR1 is MNHEY and CDR2 is SVGEGT. The CDR3 length is 15 residues. Deletions cut 5 bases from V and 4 bases from J, with 15 bases between. CDR3 DNA sequence: TGTGCCAGCAGTAGGGGACCCCGGCAATACAATGAGCAGTTCTTC. Its protein product is CASSRGPRQYNEQFF.

The chain couples TRBV19 to TRBJ1-1; TRBD1 matches 7 bases. Trimming took 10 bases from V and 0 from J; bases not matched to a gene: 5. CDR1 and CDR2 (germline): LNHDA, SQIVND (reference sequence). The CDR3 spans 13 residues. CDR3 in amino acids: CATKGQMNTEAFF. The CDR3 nucleotides are TGTGCCACTAAGGGACAGATGAACACTGAAGCTTTCTTT.

This chain joins TRBV28 and TRBJ2-5; D is undetermined. The CDR3 loop spans 18 amino acids. Looked up from germline, CDR1 is MDHEN and CDR2 is SYDVKM. The V gene lost 4 bases and the J gene lost 4 bases, with 25 bases spanning the gap. The chain's CDR3 is CASSSTEDDVRVVETQYF. The CDR3 nucleotides are TGTGCCAGCAGTTCGACCGAAGACGACGTTCGGGTGGTAGAGACCCAGTACTTC.

This clonotype came up once. V gene TRBV20-1 combines with J gene TRBJ1-2; D call uncertain. Germline CDR1 and CDR2: DFQATT and SNEGSKA (reference sequence). CDR3 length: 13 residues. Deletions cut 0 bases from V and 7 bases from J, with 12 bases between. The CDR3 bases are TGCAGTGCTAGAGATTCGAAGTTTGGTGGCTACACCTTC. It yields the protein CSARDSKFGGYTF.

This clonotype appeared a few times. The chain employs TRBV27 and TRBJ2-7; D remains unclear. The germline CDR1 and CDR2 sequences are MNHEY and SMNVEV (reference sequence). Trimming stripped 5 bases from V and 3 bases from J, with 17 bases between. This CDR3 comprises 15 residues. The CDR3 is CASSPLGPLYYEQYV. CDR3 DNA: TGTGCCAGCAGTCCGTTGGGTCCCCTTTACTACGAGCAGTACGTC.